These 20 T cell receptor beta chains came from one sample sequenced in a study of regulatory T cells in long-lasting Graves disease. Documented time point: newly diagnosed GD, antithyroid drugs for less than 3 months. Extracted PBMC RNA gave rise to the TCR library. Construction of the TCR beta libraries employed iRepertoire HTBI primers in conjunction with Arm-PCR of CDR3 regions. TCRdb fed the multiplex PCR reads into MiXCR, producing one record per CDR3 protein. The table has about 530,000 distinct CDR3 sequences, about 16% seen once. This sample also belongs to another study, concerning T cells in Graves' hyperthyroidism and ophthalmopathy.

Specimen: peripheral blood mononuclear cells (PBMCs), collected at new diagnosis, from a patient treated with antithyroid drugs. The receptors originated from a woman aged 35-65 years with Graves disease.

Concerning this clonotype itself: With a much larger clone just one base away, this may be a read error. Here the CDR3 reads CASNLLAGQETQYF. The CDR3 region has the DNA TGTGCCAGCAACCTACTAGCGGGGCAAGAGACCCAGTACTTC. This rearrangement joins TRBV6-1 to TRBJ2-5; 10 nucleotides align to TRBD2. V gave up 7 bases and J gave up 2 bases; unmatched junction bases: 4. The CDR3 contains 14 residues. CDR1 is MNHNS, CDR2 SASEGT, per germline.

V and J are TRBV12-3 or TRBV12-4 and TRBJ2-3; TRBD2 aligns across 8 bases. Trimming cost V 7 bases and J 6 bases; bases outside gene matches: 12. The CDR3 spans 15 residues. DNA of the CDR3: TGTGCCAGCACCGAACTGGCTAGCGGGTCTGATACGCAGTATTTT. It translates to CASTELASGSDTQYF.

There are many counts of this clonotype. The chain joins TRBV7-8 to TRBJ2-1; TRBD2 matches 8 bases. The CDR3 loop spans 15 amino acids. Germline values: CDR1 SGHVS, CDR2 FQNEAQ. V shed 6 bases and J 4 bases; nucleotides not matched to a gene: 8. The CDR3 here is CASRPAGGSYNEQFF. The CDR3 DNA follows: TGTGCCAGCAGGCCGGCGGGGGGCAGTTACAATGAGCAGTTCTTC. The variable domain in full, completed from reference TRBV7-8 and TRBJ2-1, reads GAGVSQSPRYKVAKRGQDVALRCDPISGHVSLFWYQQALGQGPEFLTYFQNEAQLDKSGLPSDRFFAERPEGSVSTLKIQRTQQEDSAVYLCASRPAGGSYNEQFFGPGTRLTVL.

The chain carries TRBV4-1 and TRBJ2-3; D remains unclear. There are 12 residues in the CDR3. Germline CDR1 and CDR2: MGHRA and YSYEKL. V was cut by 2 bases and J by 5 bases, with 5 bases left in between. Here the CDR3 reads CASSQNLDTQYF. The CDR3 bases are TGCGCCAGCAGCCAAAATCTAGATACGCAGTATTTT.

The sample holds one count of this clonotype. The V and J genes are TRBV20-1 and TRBJ2-3; D gene uncertain. Germline-derived CDR1 and CDR2 are DFQATT and SNEGSKA (reference sequence). This CDR3 region has 16 residues. V lost 0 bases, J lost 1 base, and 14 bases lay in between. CDR3 DNA: TGCAGTGCTAGAGATCATGGTCTCGCAGGCACAGATACGCAGTATTTT. It codes for CSARDHGLAGTDTQYF.

In this sample, this clonotype turned up many times. The rearrangement uses TRBV18 and TRBJ1-5, with TRBD1 as a possible D gene (5 bases). The CDR3 has 13 amino acids. The germline V gene has CDR1 KGHSH and CDR2 LQKENI. V lost 5 bases, J lost 5 bases, and 10 bases lay in between. CDR3 bases: TGTGCCAGCTCAGGGACGAACGATCAGCCCCAGCATTTT. As protein: CASSGTNDQPQHF.

The V gene is TRBV5-1, the J gene TRBJ2-3; D tentatively fits TRBD1 or TRBD2 (6 bases each). This CDR3 has 15 residues. CDR1 SGHRS and CDR2 YFSETQ come from the germline V gene. V was pared by 1 base and J by 4 bases, with 13 bases between. The CDR3 region is CASSLRGRVADTQYF. CDR3 nucleotide sequence: TGCGCCAGCAGCTTGCGGGGGCGGGTCGCAGATACGCAGTATTTT.

This rearrangement joins TRBV3-1 to TRBJ1-1; D ambiguous. The CDR3 is 14 residues long. The germline V gene has CDR1 LGHDT and CDR2 YNNKEL (reference sequence). Trimming pared 4 bases from V and 3 bases from J, leaving 12 bases between. The CDR3 is CASSPLSGYTEAFF. Written as DNA, the CDR3 is TGTGCCAGCAGCCCCCTCTCAGGATACACTGAAGCTTTCTTT.

This clonotype was found many times. The V call is TRBV7-2, the J call TRBJ2-6; D remains ambiguous. Trimming pared 2 bases from V and 3 bases from J, leaving 8 bases between. This CDR3 is built from 15 residues. Germline-derived CDR1 and CDR2 are SGHTA and FQGNSA. CDR3 DNA sequence: TGTGCCAGCAGCTTAAGCATTGGTGGGGCCAACGTCCTGACTTTC. This codes for CASSLSIGGANVLTF.

This clonotype has at least ten counts. The chain uses TRBV28 and TRBJ2-5; perhaps TRBD2 as D (6 bases). V was clipped by 4 bases and J by 4 bases, with 22 bases between them. There are 17 residues in the CDR3. Germline V lookup: CDR1 MDHEN, CDR2 SYDVKM. CDR3 in DNA: TGTGCCAGCAGTTCGCCGATCCTGCCTCGGGGGACAGAGACCCAGTACTTC. Translation: CASSSPILPRGTETQYF.

This clonotype showed up many times. The rearrangement links TRBV28 to TRBJ2-3; D perhaps matches TRBD2 (5 bases). Per the germline V gene, CDR1 is MDHEN and CDR2 is SYDVKM. Trimming stripped 6 bases from V and 1 base from J, with 11 bases between. The CDR3 has 14 residues. The CDR3 nucleotides are TGTGCCAGCAGACCTAGCCGGGGCACAGATACGCAGTATTTT. Its protein product is CASRPSRGTDTQYF.

About this clonotype itself: A read error may be the cause here, since a much bigger clone is one base away. This chain uses TRBV27 with TRBJ1-3; D is possibly TRBD1 (5 bases). The CDR3 has 13 residues. Germline V lookup: CDR1 MNHEY, CDR2 SMNVEV (reference sequence). The DNA of the CDR3 is TGTGCCAGCACGGGGGGTTCTGGAAACGCCATATATTTT. Translation: CASTGGSGNAIYF.

There are many counts of this clonotype. At one end, the junction sequence differs from germline, possibly due to a read error. The chain employs TRBV5-5 and TRBJ2-3; TRBD1 might be the D (6 bases). Germline assignment: CDR1 SGHKS and CDR2 YYEKEE (reference sequence). The CDR3 length is 16 residues. For the CDR3, the DNA is TGCGCCAGCAGCGCGGCTGTGGGACATACCACAGATACGCAGTATTTT. As protein: CASSAAVGHTTDTQYF.

The chain is built from TRBV6-1 and TRBJ1-5; 10 bases are shared with TRBD1. The CDR3 is made up of 17 amino acids. The V gene end was trimmed by 4 bases and the J gene end by 1 base; junction bases not matched to a gene: 7. Germline V CDR1 and CDR2: MNHNS, SASEGT. The CDR3 region is CASSGSRDRGSNQPQHF. DNA of the CDR3: TGTGCCAGCAGTGGCTCCCGGGACAGGGGAAGCAATCAGCCCCAGCATTTT.

This clonotype was picked up many times. The rearrangement joins TRBV6-1 to TRBJ2-7; 8 bases line up with TRBD1. The junction had 7 bases not matched to a gene; V was cut back by 3 bases and J by 3 bases. The CDR3 consists of 15 residues. Germline CDR1 MNHNS, CDR2 SASEGT. The CDR3 loop reads CASSDRDRPIYEQYF. The CDR3 DNA reads as TGTGCCAGCAGTGACCGGGACAGGCCTATCTACGAGCAGTACTTC.

There are many counts of this clonotype. This sequence joins TRBV7-3 and TRBJ2-2, with D maybe TRBD1 (5 bases). Germline V lookup: CDR1 SGHTA, CDR2 FQGTGA. The CDR3 consists of 14 residues. Trimming removed 3 bases at V and 3 bases at J, with 8 bases between. The CDR3 spells CASSFSTDTGELFF. The CDR3 region has the DNA TGTGCCAGCAGCTTTTCGACAGACACCGGGGAGCTGTTTTTT. The full variable domain, rest sourced from reference TRBV7-3 and TRBJ2-2, is GAGVSQTPSNKVTEKGKYVELRCDPISGHTALYWYRQSLGQGPEFLIYFQGTGAADDSGLPNDRFFAVRPEGSVSTLKIQRTERGDSAVYLCASSFSTDTGELFFGEGSRLTVL.

A word on this clonotype: A read error is likely, as this CDR3 ends without the conserved phenylalanine or tryptophan. The chain links TRBV15 to TRBJ2-5, with 7 bases that match TRBD1. The CDR3 contains 16 residues. Germline V gene sequence: CDR1 LNHNV, CDR2 YYDKDF (reference sequence). V was pared by 1 base and J by 5 bases, with 10 bases of the junction left unmatched. The CDR3 nucleotides read TGTGCCACCAGCAGAGGCACGGACAGGCCTAAGGAGACCCAGTACCTC. Its translation: CATSRGTDRPKETQYL.

The chain combines TRBV7-9 with TRBJ1-6; no reliable D call. From germline, CDR1 is SEHNR and CDR2 FQNEAQ (reference sequence). Trimming removed 2 bases from V and 9 bases from J, with 11 bases in between. The CDR3 covers 14 residues. CDR3 region: CASSLTVSGSPLHF. The CDR3 nucleotides read TGTGCCAGCAGCTTAACGGTCTCCGGTTCACCCCTCCACTTT.

CDR3 protein: CACNSGLGRNEQFF. The CDR3 nucleotides are TGTGCCTGCAACTCGGGACTGGGGAGAAATGAGCAGTTCTTC. This sequence joins TRBV30 and TRBJ2-1; D perhaps matches TRBD2 (6 bases). CDR1 and CDR2 from the germline V gene are GTSNPN and SVGIG (reference sequence). This CDR3 has 14 amino acids. The germline V and J ends were trimmed by 6 bases and 7 bases, with 19 bases remaining between them.

In its sample, this clonotype was seen many times. The CDR3 bases are TGTGCCAGCAGCTCGGCCGGACAGTCCTACGAGCAGTACTTC. Translating gives CASSSAGQSYEQYF. The V call is TRBV7-9, the J call TRBJ2-7; the D gene is possibly TRBD1 (6 bases). V lost 4 bases and J lost 1, with 11 bases in between. The germline CDR1 and CDR2 sequences are SEHNR and FQNEAQ (reference sequence). This CDR3 has 14 amino acids.